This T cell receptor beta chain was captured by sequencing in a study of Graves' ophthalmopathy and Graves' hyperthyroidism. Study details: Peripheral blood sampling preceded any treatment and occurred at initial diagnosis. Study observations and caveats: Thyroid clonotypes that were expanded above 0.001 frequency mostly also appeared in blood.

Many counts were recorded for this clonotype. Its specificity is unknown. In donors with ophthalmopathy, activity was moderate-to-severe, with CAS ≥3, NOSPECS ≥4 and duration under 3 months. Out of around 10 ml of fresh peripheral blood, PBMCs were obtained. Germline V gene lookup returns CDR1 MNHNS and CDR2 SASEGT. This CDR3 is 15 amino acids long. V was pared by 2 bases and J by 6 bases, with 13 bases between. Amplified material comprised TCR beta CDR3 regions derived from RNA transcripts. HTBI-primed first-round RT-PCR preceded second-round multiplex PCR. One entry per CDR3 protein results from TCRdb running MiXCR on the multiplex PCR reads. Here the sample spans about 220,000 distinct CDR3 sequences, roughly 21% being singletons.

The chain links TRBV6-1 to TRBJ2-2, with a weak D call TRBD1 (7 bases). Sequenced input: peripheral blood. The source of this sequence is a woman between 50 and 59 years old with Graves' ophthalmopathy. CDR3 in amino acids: CASSEKIRGAGELFF. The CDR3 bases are TGTGCCAGCAGTGAAAAAATCAGGGGGGCCGGGGAGCTGTTTTTT.